Following are 2 T cell receptor beta chains from one sample sequenced in a study of human T cells and chemical hapten exposure (dated by TCRdb to about 2021). The meaning of the sample's time point label: healthy volunteer bleed at 6 weeks. Total RNA was isolated from unfractionated whole blood collected in Tempus Blood RNA tubes. Receptor amplification or capture employed RACE. TCRdb names NextSeq 500 as the instrument used. TCRdb reanalyzed the raw reads on its own, using fastp at Q25 for trimming and MiXCR for clone calling, and kept in-frame beta chains. Rows merge per CDR3 protein into single entries with the most common DNA and genes. In this sample the table shows 65,000 to 95,000 distinct CDR3 sequences, approximately 8.1% of which occur a single time. About 1.7% of the sample is held by the ten biggest clonotypes. The sample taken for sequencing was whole blood. These receptors were taken from a female donor in good health. Some clones in this sample may be carry-over from other donors' samples.

This clonotype was detected ten times or more. The V gene is TRBV7-2, the J gene TRBJ2-5; D unclear. V was cut by 5 bases and J by 2 bases, with 15 bases left in between. The CDR3 is 15 residues long. CDR1 is SGHTA and CDR2 is FQGNSA in the germline V gene. The CDR3 DNA follows: TGTGCCAGCAGCGTCTCCCGGCGCGTACAAGAGACCCAGTACTTC. Translated, it gives CASSVSRRVQETQYF.

The chain links TRBV6-2 or TRBV6-3 to TRBJ2-7, with TRBD2 matching 8 bases. Germline CDR1 MNHEY, CDR2 SVGEGT. Germline trimming cut 3 bases from V and 4 bases from J; bases unmatched to any gene: 17. This CDR3 has 18 amino acids. The CDR3 region is CASSYNSKERGTLYEQYF. The CDR3 bases are TGTGCCAGCAGTTATAATTCCAAAGAGCGGGGGACCCTTTACGAGCAGTACTTC.